The 9 T cell receptor beta chains given below trace back to one sample, sequenced in a study of read filtering for tumor transcriptome and immune sequencing. The library was built from around 0.4 ug RNA with molecular barcoded adaptors for alpha/delta and beta/gamma chains. In TCRdb, the reads were re-called with MiXCR into one record per CDR3 protein. The data show roughly 68,000 distinct CDR3 sequences, 11% to 15% seen once. The sample was a population of CD138-negative cells sorted from bone marrow. The receptors come from a donor over 35 with multiple myeloma.

This clonotype has at least ten counts. The rearrangement joins TRBV6-1 to TRBJ2-7, with D possibly TRBD2 on 5 matching bases. Germline V lookup: CDR1 MNHNS, CDR2 SASEGT. The CDR3 is 14 amino acids. V shed 10 bases and J shed 0 bases, with 16 bases lying between them. The CDR3 DNA follows: TGTGCCATCCACCGGACTGTGCGCTCCTACGAGCAGTACTTC. Encoded protein: CAIHRTVRSYEQYF.

This clonotype was seen at least ten times. This chain uses TRBV28 with TRBJ2-1; tentatively, D is TRBD2 (6 bases). Germline values: CDR1 MDHEN, CDR2 SYDVKM. V lost 6 bases to trimming and J lost 1 base, with 19 bases between them. This CDR3 region has 17 residues. CDR3 sequence: CASSPFWEELSYNEQFF. The DNA for the CDR3 is TGTGCCAGCAGCCCTTTCTGGGAGGAGCTGTCCTACAATGAGCAGTTCTTC.

This chain connects TRBV7-6 to TRBJ2-5; the match to TRBD2 covers 14 bases. The CDR3 is 16 amino acids. Trimming at V came to 4 bases and at J to 5 bases, leaving 6 bases not matched to a gene. Germline CDR1 is SGHVS and CDR2 is FNYEAQ. CDR3 nucleotides: TGTGCCAGCAGCTCCCGACTAGCGGGAGGGTATGAGACCCAGTACTTC. As protein: CASSSRLAGGYETQYF.

The rearrangement links TRBV28 to TRBJ2-3, with 9 bases lining up with TRBD2. Germline V gives CDR1 MDHEN, CDR2 SYDVKM. The CDR3 length is 16 residues. Trimming took 3 bases from V and 8 from J; bases not matched to a gene: 12. The CDR3 coding sequence is TGTGCCAGCAGTTTCACATTAGCGGGGGCGAGGAGTACGCAGTATTTT. Its translation: CASSFTLAGARSTQYF.

This clonotype appeared many times. V and J are TRBV20-1 and TRBJ2-3; 11 positions match TRBD2. The CDR3 has 20 amino acids. Germline V lookup: CDR1 DFQATT, CDR2 SNEGSKA (reference sequence). J lost 7 bases, V lost 1 base, and 22 bases had no gene match. The CDR3 region is CSARAPAGSKGTSGRNTQYF. DNA for the CDR3: TGCAGTGCTAGAGCCCCGGCAGGGAGTAAGGGGACTAGCGGAAGGAATACGCAGTATTTT.

This clonotype showed up many times. V gene TRBV18 combines with J gene TRBJ2-1; D gene ambiguous. Per the germline V gene, CDR1 is KGHSH and CDR2 is LQKENI. The V and J ends lost 0 bases and 0 bases respectively, with 9 bases between them. The CDR3 loop spans 16 amino acids. This CDR3 is CASSPPGRSSYNEQFF. Written as DNA, the CDR3 is TGTGCCAGCTCACCACCCGGGCGGAGCTCCTACAATGAGCAGTTCTTC.

In its sample, this clonotype was seen many times. The CDR3 reads CSARQTGNNEQFF. The CDR3 DNA follows: TGCAGTGCTAGACAAACCGGAAACAATGAGCAGTTCTTC. The chain couples TRBV20-1 to TRBJ2-1; no reliable D call. The CDR3 is 13 residues long. CDR1 and CDR2 (germline): DFQATT, SNEGSKA (reference sequence). V was clipped by 2 bases and J by 5 bases, with 10 bases between them.

This chain uses TRBV6-1 with TRBJ2-6, with 8 bases identical to TRBD1. After removal of 0 bases from V and 4 bases from J, the junction contained 8 bases not matched to a gene. Per germline, CDR1 MNHNS and CDR2 SASEGT. This CDR3 has 18 amino acids. The CDR3: CASSEALQGAAGANVLTF. CDR3 sequence (DNA): TGTGCCAGCAGTGAAGCGCTTCAGGGGGCGGCCGGGGCCAACGTCCTGACTTTC.

The chain carries TRBV5-4 and TRBJ1-2; possible D gene TRBD1, 5 bases. With 1 base removed from V and 4 bases from J, the gap between germline ends came to 8 bases. This CDR3 has 13 amino acids. The V gene's germline CDR1 is SGHNT and CDR2 YYREEE (reference sequence). Written as DNA, the CDR3 is TGTGCCAGCAGCTTGACGAGGGGCTATGGCTACACCTTC. Protein product: CASSLTRGYGYTF.